A single sample gave rise to the 20 T cell receptor beta chains below, sequenced in a study of blood T cells in healthy people across ages (dated by TCRdb to about 2015). Library preparation used 5' RACE. Sequencing relied on an Illumina HiSeq 2500. A second PCR of 7 to 11 cycles was performed with a sample-barcoded 5' primer and a J-beta primer mix. The public reads were quality trimmed at Q25 with fastp and then assembled into clones with MiXCR by TCRdb, keeping productive beta chains. Duplicate CDR3 protein sequences are folded into a single record with the most common DNA and genes. Across this sample there are about 1.5 million distinct CDR3 sequences, with around 40% seen only once. Together, the top ten hold about 3.8% of the sample. Specimen: blood. The receptor source for this set is a woman aged 18-29 years in good health.

This clonotype showed up just once. The chain is built from TRBV7-3 and TRBJ2-1, with 8 bases that match TRBD2. Germline CDR1 and CDR2: SGHTA and FQGTGA. With V trimmed by 6 bases and J by 7 bases, 8 bases remained unmatched. This CDR3 is 14 amino acids long. The CDR3 region is CASSSGTSTNEQFF. CDR3 DNA sequence: TGTGCCAGCAGTTCCGGGACTAGTACAAATGAGCAGTTCTTC.

This clonotype appeared a few times. The genes are TRBV14 and TRBJ2-1; no firm D call. From germline, CDR1 is SGHDN and CDR2 FVKESK. This CDR3 is 15 amino acids long. The V end was cut by 0 bases, the J end by 1 base, with 7 bases between. CDR3 DNA sequence: TGTGCCAGCAGCCAAGACCCTTGGTCCTACAATGAGCAGTTCTTC. This translates into CASSQDPWSYNEQFF.

This chain joins TRBV29-1 and TRBJ2-1; D call uncertain. V dropped 7 bases and J dropped 6 bases, with 7 bases sitting between them. The CDR3 runs 10 residues. Germline V CDR1 and CDR2: SQVTM, ANQGSEA. The CDR3 DNA sequence: TGCAGCGGGATCCTCAATGAGCAGTTCTTC. Encoded protein: CSGILNEQFF.

The CDR3 region is CAISAEGESTQYF. In DNA, the CDR3 is TGTGCCATCAGTGCGGAGGGGGAAAGTACGCAGTATTTT. The genes are TRBV10-3 and TRBJ2-3; D could derive from TRBD1 or TRBD2 (6 bases each). V gave up 4 bases and J gave up 8 bases, with 13 bases separating them. The CDR3 extends over 13 amino acids. CDR1 and CDR2 (germline): ENHRY, SYGVKD.

This clonotype appeared a few times. The chain couples TRBV7-2 to TRBJ1-2; 7 nucleotides match TRBD1. Unmatched junction bases numbered 10, after V lost 6 bases and J lost 6 bases. There are 14 residues in the CDR3. Germline CDR1 and CDR2: SGHTA and FQGNSA. CDR3 region: CASRRIQGVHGYTF. As DNA, the CDR3 is TGTGCCAGCAGACGTATCCAGGGGGTTCATGGCTACACCTTC. Full variable domain (remainder filled in from reference TRBV7-2 and TRBJ1-2): GAGVSQSPSNKVTEKGKDVELRCDPISGHTALYWYRQSLGQGLEFLIYFQGNSAPDKSGLPSDRFSAERTGGSVSTLTIQRTQQEDSAVYLCASRRIQGVHGYTFGSGTRLTVV.

In its sample, this clonotype was seen a few times. The chain has TRBV30 and TRBJ2-5; TRBD2 agrees at 7 bases. The tail of the sequence fits TRBJ2-7 better, so the J call may be wrong. Germline V gene sequence: CDR1 GTSNPN, CDR2 SVGIG (reference sequence). The CDR3 consists of 14 residues. In DNA form, the CDR3 reads TGTGCCTGGAGTGTTTGGGCGGGAGACTACGAGCAGTACTTC. Translating gives CAWSVWAGDYEQYF.

J is TRBJ1-5 and V is TRBV6-6; possibly TRBD1 for D (5 bases). In germline, CDR1 is MNHNY, CDR2 SVGAGI (reference sequence). V was cut by 2 bases and J by 0 bases, with 11 bases left in between. This CDR3 has 16 amino acids. CDR3 sequence reads: CASSYVGTVSNQPQHF. The CDR3 bases are TGTGCCAGCAGTTACGTCGGGACGGTTAGCAATCAGCCCCAGCATTTT.

The V and J genes are TRBV27 and TRBJ2-7; 7 positions agree with TRBD2. Trimming removed 0 bases from V and 4 bases from J; junction bases left unmatched: 6. The CDR3 is made up of 15 amino acids. The germline gives CDR1 MNHEY, CDR2 SMNVEV (reference sequence). CDR3 region: CASSLSRGSGYEQYF. As DNA, the CDR3 is TGTGCCAGCAGTTTATCGAGAGGTAGCGGGTACGAGCAGTACTTC.

As regards this clonotype: An end of the junction differs from the germline gene, which may be a read error. CDR3 nucleotide sequence: TGTGCCAGCAGTTTAGGGGACGGCATCTCCCACGAGCAGTACTTC. Its protein product is CASSLGDGISHEQYF. The chain employs TRBV27 and TRBJ2-7, with D perhaps given as TRBD1 or TRBD2 (5 bases each). The germline CDR1 and CDR2 sequences are MNHEY and SMNVEV (reference sequence). The CDR3 is 15 amino acids.

Here the CDR3 DNA reads TGTGCCAGCAAGACGGGACGAGCAGACTACAATGAGCAGTTCTTC. Protein: CASKTGRADYNEQFF. The chain is built from TRBV25-1 and TRBJ2-1; perhaps D is TRBD1 or TRBD2 (5 bases each). V was trimmed by 7 bases and J by 3 bases, leaving 16 bases between them. This CDR3 is 15 amino acids long. The germline V gene has CDR1 MGHDK and CDR2 SYGVNS.

The V and J genes are TRBV6-5 and TRBJ1-1, with 7 nucleotides matching TRBD1. V was pared by 5 bases and J by 11 bases, with 14 bases of the junction left unmatched. The length of the CDR3 is 14 residues. Germline CDR1 is MNHEY and CDR2 is SVGAGI. In DNA, the CDR3 is TGTGCCAGCAGTGATTCCCGACAGGGTTCTAACGCTTTCTTT. This encodes CASSDSRQGSNAFF.

This clonotype was seen ten or more times. The chain recombines TRBV7-6 with TRBJ2-7; unclear D gene. The CDR3 length is 13 residues. Per the germline V gene, CDR1 is SGHVS and CDR2 is FNYEAQ. Trimming took 5 bases from V and 2 from J, leaving 10 bases between them. The CDR3 coding sequence is TGTGCCAGCAGCCCGTCCGGACCCTACGAGCAGTACTTC. This sequence encodes CASSPSGPYEQYF. The complete variable domain, with remaining parts taken from reference TRBV7-6 and TRBJ2-7, reads GAGVSQSPRYKVTKRGQDVALRCDPISGHVSLYWYRQALGQGPEFLTYFNYEAQQDKSGLPNDRFSAERPEGSISTLTIQRTEQRDSAMYRCASSPSGPYEQYFGPGTRLTVT.

About this clonotype itself: A read error may account for a junction end that differs from germline. The chain links TRBV7-2 to TRBJ2-1, with D perhaps TRBD2 (5 bases). The CDR3 covers 12 residues. Germline loops: CDR1 SGHTA, CDR2 FQGNSA. The CDR3 is CAGSVPGNVQFF. CDR3 DNA sequence: TGTGCCGGCAGCGTTCCCGGGAATGTGCAGTTCTTC.

This chain joins TRBV20-1 and TRBJ2-7, with D unclear. The germline V and J ends were trimmed by 5 bases and 2 bases, with 7 bases remaining between them. The CDR3 loop spans 11 amino acids. The germline CDR1 and CDR2 sequences are DFQATT and SNEGSKA (reference sequence). CDR3 in amino acids: CSAAATYEQYF. Written as DNA, the CDR3 is TGCAGTGCTGCGGCGACCTACGAGCAGTACTTC.

The chain has TRBV11-2 and TRBJ1-1; maybe TRBD1 (6 bases). The length of the CDR3 is 16 residues. V dropped 0 bases and J dropped 1 base, with 12 bases sitting between them. The germline CDR1 and CDR2 sequences are SGHAT and FQNNGV. CDR3 sequence (DNA): TGTGCCAGCAGCTTAGACCAGGGGATATCGAACACTGAAGCTTTCTTT. It encodes CASSLDQGISNTEAFF.

This chain uses TRBV7-3 with TRBJ2-1; 9 nucleotides align to TRBD2. CDR3 length equals 16 residues. J gave up 2 bases and V 5 bases, and 7 bases lay outside the gene matches. Germline V gene data show CDR1 as SGHTA and CDR2 as FQGTGA. CDR3 residues: CASSQTPSGTYNEQFF. DNA of the CDR3: TGTGCCAGCAGCCAAACCCCTAGCGGGACCTACAATGAGCAGTTCTTC. Together with reference TRBV7-3 and TRBJ2-1, the CDR3 gives the full variable domain: GAGVSQTPSNKVTEKGKYVELRCDPISGHTALYWYRQSLGQGPEFLIYFQGTGAADDSGLPNDRFFAVRPEGSVSTLKIQRTERGDSAVYLCASSQTPSGTYNEQFFGPGTRLTVL.

The rearrangement links TRBV7-2 to TRBJ1-1; TRBD1 might be the D (6 bases). Germline CDR1 reads SGHTA; CDR2 reads FQGNSA. Trimming pared 5 bases from V and 4 bases from J, leaving 20 bases between. The CDR3 is 16 residues long. CDR3 DNA sequence: TGTGCCAGCAGCCCGGGGACACAAGGTTGGCGCACTGAAGCTTTCTTT. Amino acids: CASSPGTQGWRTEAFF.

This clonotype was picked up a small number of times. The chain recombines TRBV25-1 with TRBJ2-1; perhaps TRBD2 as D (5 bases). Trimming shortened V by 1 base and J by 0 bases, and 13 bases separated the two germline ends. Germline V gives CDR1 MGHDK, CDR2 SYGVNS. The CDR3 sequence is 17 residues long. Written as DNA, the CDR3 is TGTGCCAGCAGTGAATCCTTTACCGGAGGCTCCTACAATGAGCAGTTCTTC. Translating gives CASSESFTGGSYNEQFF.

This chain links TRBV20-1 with TRBJ1-5; 7 bases match TRBD1. The V gene's germline CDR1 is DFQATT and CDR2 SNEGSKA (reference sequence). This CDR3 is built from 14 residues. Unmatched junction bases numbered 4, after V lost 5 bases and J lost 0 bases. The CDR3 DNA is TGCAGTGCTGCACAGGGGTATAGCAATCAGCCCCAGCATTTT. This encodes CSAAQGYSNQPQHF.

This chain joins TRBV6-5 and TRBJ2-7; D gene unclear. The CDR3 covers 14 residues. The germline CDR1 and CDR2 sequences are MNHEY and SVGAGI. V gave up 2 bases and J gave up 2 bases, with 10 bases separating them. CDR3 region: CASSYGGTAYEQYF. CDR3 nucleotide sequence: TGTGCCAGCAGTTACGGCGGTACCGCCTACGAGCAGTACTTC.